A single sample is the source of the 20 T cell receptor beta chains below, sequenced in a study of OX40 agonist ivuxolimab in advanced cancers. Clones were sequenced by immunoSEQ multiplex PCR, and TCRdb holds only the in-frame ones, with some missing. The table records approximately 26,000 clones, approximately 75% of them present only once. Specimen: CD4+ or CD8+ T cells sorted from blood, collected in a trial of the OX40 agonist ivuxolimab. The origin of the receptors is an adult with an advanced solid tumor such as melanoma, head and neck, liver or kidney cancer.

The CDR3 bases are TGTGCCAGCAGTTTATCAGTGGGCTACGAGCAGTACTTC. Translating gives CASSLSVGYEQYF. The rearrangement joins TRBV28 to TRBJ2-7; D ambiguous. The CDR3 loop spans 13 amino acids. V was shortened by 1 base and J by 3 bases, with 7 bases between the two germline ends. The V gene's germline CDR1 is MDHEN and CDR2 SYDVKM.

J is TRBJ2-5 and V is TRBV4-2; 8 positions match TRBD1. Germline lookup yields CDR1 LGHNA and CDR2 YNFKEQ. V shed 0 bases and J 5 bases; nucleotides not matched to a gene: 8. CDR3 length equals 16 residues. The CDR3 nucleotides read TGTGCCAGCAGCCAAGAATGGCAGGGGGCTTTGGAGACCCAGTACTTC. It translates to CASSQEWQGALETQYF.

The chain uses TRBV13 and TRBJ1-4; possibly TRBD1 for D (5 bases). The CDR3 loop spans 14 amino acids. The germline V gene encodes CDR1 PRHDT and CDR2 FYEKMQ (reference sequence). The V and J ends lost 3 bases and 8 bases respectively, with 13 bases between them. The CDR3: CASSFRGTTEKLFF. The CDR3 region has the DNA TGTGCCAGCAGCTTCCGGGGCACAACAGAAAAACTGTTTTTT.

CDR3 DNA: TGTGCCAGCAGTGCCACCGGACAGGCACATGAGCAGTTCTTC. It specifies CASSATGQAHEQFF. The V gene is TRBV28, the J gene TRBJ2-1, with 7 positions matching TRBD1. In germline, CDR1 is MDHEN, CDR2 SYDVKM. V dropped 5 bases and J dropped 8; count of bases not matched to a gene: 9. The CDR3 totals 14 residues.

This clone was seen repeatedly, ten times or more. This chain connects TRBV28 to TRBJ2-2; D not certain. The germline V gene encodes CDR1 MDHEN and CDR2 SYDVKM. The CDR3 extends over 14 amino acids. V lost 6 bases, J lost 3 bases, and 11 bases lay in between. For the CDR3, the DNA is TGTGCCAGCAGCCTCCTCACAGACACCGGGGAGCTGTTTTTT. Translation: CASSLLTDTGELFF.

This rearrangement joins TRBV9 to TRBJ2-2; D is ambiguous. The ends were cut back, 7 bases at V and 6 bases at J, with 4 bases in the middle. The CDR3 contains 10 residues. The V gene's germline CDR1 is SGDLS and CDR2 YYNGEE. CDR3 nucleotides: TGTGCCAGCGGGCCCGGGGAGCTGTTTTTT. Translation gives CASGPGELFF.

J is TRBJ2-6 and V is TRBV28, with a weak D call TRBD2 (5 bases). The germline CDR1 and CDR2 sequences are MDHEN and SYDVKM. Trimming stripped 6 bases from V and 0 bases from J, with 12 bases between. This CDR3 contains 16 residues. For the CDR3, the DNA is TGTGCCAGCAGCCTACCCCGGGGCTCTGGGGCCAACGTCCTGACTTTC. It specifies CASSLPRGSGANVLTF.

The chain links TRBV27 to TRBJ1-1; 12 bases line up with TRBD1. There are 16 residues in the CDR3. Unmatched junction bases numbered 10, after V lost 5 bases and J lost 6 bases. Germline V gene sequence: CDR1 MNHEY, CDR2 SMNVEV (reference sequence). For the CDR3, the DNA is TGTGCCAGCAGTGCCCCAGGGACAGGGGGCTTCGCTGAAGCTTTCTTT. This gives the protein CASSAPGTGGFAEAFF.

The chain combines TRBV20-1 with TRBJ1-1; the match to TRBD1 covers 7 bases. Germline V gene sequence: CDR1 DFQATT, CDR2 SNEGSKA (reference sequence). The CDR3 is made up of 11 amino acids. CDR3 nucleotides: TGCATGAGGGACAGGAACACTGAAGCTTTCTTT. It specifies CMRDRNTEAFF.

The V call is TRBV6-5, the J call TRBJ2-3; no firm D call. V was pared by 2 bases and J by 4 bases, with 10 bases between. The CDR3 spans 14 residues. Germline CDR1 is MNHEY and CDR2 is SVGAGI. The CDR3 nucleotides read TGTGCCAGCAGTTACGGGTGGGCTGCAGATACGCAGTATTTT. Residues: CASSYGWAADTQYF.

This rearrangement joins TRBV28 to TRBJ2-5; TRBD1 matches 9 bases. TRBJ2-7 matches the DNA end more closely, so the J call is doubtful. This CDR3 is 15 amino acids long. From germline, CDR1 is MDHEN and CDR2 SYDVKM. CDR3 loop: CASSNTGTGTSEQYF. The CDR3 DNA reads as TGTGCCAGCAGCAACACCGGGACAGGGACCAGCGAGCAGTACTTC.

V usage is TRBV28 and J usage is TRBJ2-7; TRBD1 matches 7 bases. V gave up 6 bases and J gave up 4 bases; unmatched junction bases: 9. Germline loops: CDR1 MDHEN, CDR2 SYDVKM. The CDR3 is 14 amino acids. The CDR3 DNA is TGTGCCAGCAGCCCCGGGACAGTGGATTACGAGCAGTACTTC. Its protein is CASSPGTVDYEQYF.

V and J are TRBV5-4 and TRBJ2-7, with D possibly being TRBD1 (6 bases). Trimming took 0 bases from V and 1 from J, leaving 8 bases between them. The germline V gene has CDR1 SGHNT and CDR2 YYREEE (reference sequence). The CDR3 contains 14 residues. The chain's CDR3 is CASSLEQGSYEQYF. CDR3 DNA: TGTGCCAGCAGCTTGGAGCAGGGGTCCTACGAGCAGTACTTC. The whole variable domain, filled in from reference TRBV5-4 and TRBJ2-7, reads ETGVTQSPTHLIKTRGQQVTLRCSSQSGHNTVSWYQQALGQGPQFIFQYYREEENGRGNFPPRFSGLQFPNYSSELNVNALELDDSALYLCASSLEQGSYEQYFGPGTRLTVT.

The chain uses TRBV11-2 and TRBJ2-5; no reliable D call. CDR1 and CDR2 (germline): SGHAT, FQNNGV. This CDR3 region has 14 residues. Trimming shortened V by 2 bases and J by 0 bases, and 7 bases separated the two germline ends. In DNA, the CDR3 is TGTGCCAGCAGCTTATACACAGACCAAGAGACCCAGTACTTC. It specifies CASSLYTDQETQYF.

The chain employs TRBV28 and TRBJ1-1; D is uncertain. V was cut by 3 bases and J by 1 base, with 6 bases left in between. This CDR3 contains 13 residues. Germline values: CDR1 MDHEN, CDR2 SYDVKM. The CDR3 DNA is TGTGCCAGCAGTTTCAACAAGAACACTGAAGCTTTCTTT. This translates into CASSFNKNTEAFF.

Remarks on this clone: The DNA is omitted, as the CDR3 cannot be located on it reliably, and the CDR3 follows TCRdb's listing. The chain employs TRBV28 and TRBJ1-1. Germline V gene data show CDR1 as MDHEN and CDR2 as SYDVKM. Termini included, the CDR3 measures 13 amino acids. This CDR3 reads CASSSSGDTEAFF.

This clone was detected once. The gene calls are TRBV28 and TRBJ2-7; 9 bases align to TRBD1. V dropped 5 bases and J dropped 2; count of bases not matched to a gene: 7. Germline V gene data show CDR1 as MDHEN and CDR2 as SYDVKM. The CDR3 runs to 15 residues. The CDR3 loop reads CASSPRTGVPYEQYF. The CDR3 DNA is TGTGCCAGCAGTCCGCGGACAGGGGTTCCCTACGAGCAGTACTTC.

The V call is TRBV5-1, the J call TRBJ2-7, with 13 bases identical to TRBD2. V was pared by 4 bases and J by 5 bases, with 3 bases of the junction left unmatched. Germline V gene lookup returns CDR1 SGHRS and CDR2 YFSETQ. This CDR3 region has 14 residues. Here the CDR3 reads CASSAGLAGDEQYF. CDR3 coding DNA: TGCGCCAGCAGCGCCGGACTAGCGGGAGACGAGCAGTACTTC.

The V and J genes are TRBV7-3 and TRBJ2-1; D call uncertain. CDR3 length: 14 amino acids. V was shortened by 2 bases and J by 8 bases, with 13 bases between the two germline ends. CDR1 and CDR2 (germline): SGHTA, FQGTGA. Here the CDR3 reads CASSLQGIRDEQFF. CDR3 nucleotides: TGTGCCAGCAGCTTACAAGGCATTAGGGATGAGCAGTTCTTC.

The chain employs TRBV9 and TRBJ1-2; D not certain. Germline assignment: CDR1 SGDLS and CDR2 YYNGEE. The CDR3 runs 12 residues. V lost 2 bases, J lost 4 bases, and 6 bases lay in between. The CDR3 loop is CASSVDFYGYTF. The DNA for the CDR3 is TGTGCCAGCAGCGTGGACTTCTATGGCTACACCTTC.